The 30 T cell receptor beta chains listed next were all sequenced from one sample in a study of blood T cell repertoires in COVID-19. Only in-frame clones appear in the TCRdb table, and some are missing; sequencing was by immunoSEQ multiplex PCR. The sample holds about half a million clones, 89% seen once. The sequenced material came from peripheral blood. These receptors were taken from a man aged 18 to 30 with COVID-19, enrolled during active disease.

The CDR3 DNA sequence: TGTGCCAGCAGCTTAGCCAATCTCCCAGGGGGCACCTACGAGCAGTACTTC. Translation: CASSLANLPGGTYEQYF. The rearrangement links TRBV11-3 to TRBJ2-7; TRBD1 matches at 8 bases. Germline lookup yields CDR1 SGHNT and CDR2 YENEEA. The CDR3 has 17 amino acids. Trimming took 1 base from V and 2 from J; bases not matched to a gene: 10.

The table lists this clone with many counts. The chain couples TRBV15 to TRBJ2-7; 12 nucleotides line up with TRBD2. This CDR3 has 15 residues. With V trimmed by 0 bases and J by 7 bases, 4 bases remained unmatched. CDR1 and CDR2 (germline): LNHNV, YYDKDF (reference sequence). Here the CDR3 reads CATSRDVLAGGEQYF. CDR3 DNA: TGTGCCACCAGCAGAGATGTGCTAGCGGGAGGGGAGCAGTACTTC. The full variable domain, its missing parts supplied by reference TRBV15 and TRBJ2-7, is DAMVIQNPRYQVTQFGKPVTLSCSQTLNHNVMYWYQQKSSQAPKLLFHYYDKDFNNEADTPDNFQSRRPNTSFCFLDIRSPGLGDTAMYLCATSRDVLAGGEQYFGPGTRLTVT.

The chain is built from TRBV5-1 and TRBJ2-5, with 8 bases aligning to TRBD2. This CDR3 is built from 16 residues. Germline assignment: CDR1 SGHRS and CDR2 YFSETQ. J was trimmed by 1 base and V by 4 bases; bases with no gene match: 9. This CDR3 is CASSEGHSGTQETQYF. CDR3 bases: TGCGCCAGCAGCGAAGGGCATAGCGGGACCCAAGAGACCCAGTACTTC. The whole variable domain, filled in from reference TRBV5-1 and TRBJ2-5, reads KAGVTQTPRYLIKTRGQQVTLSCSPISGHRSVSWYQQTPGQGLQFLFEYFSETQRNKGNFPGRFSGRQFSNSRSEMNVSTLELGDSALYLCASSEGHSGTQETQYFGPGTRLLVL.

CDR3 bases: TGCGCCAGCAGCTTGGCCCCGGGAGGGCTGAATGAGCAGTTCTTC. Its protein product is CASSLAPGGLNEQFF. The rearrangement links TRBV5-1 to TRBJ2-1; 8 nucleotides align to TRBD2. Trimming removed 0 bases from V and 7 bases from J; junction bases left unmatched: 6. The length of the CDR3 is 15 residues. Germline values: CDR1 SGHRS, CDR2 YFSETQ.

This chain links TRBV5-6 with TRBJ1-1; a possible D gene is TRBD1 (6 bases). The germline V and J ends were trimmed by 4 bases and 7 bases, with 20 bases remaining between them. Germline loops: CDR1 SGHDT, CDR2 YYEEEE. The CDR3 loop spans 15 amino acids. CDR3 sequence (DNA): TGTGCCAGCAGCCCCTTCGCCCGGACAGTACTTGAAGCTTTCTTT. Residues: CASSPFARTVLEAFF. The complete variable domain, with remaining parts taken from reference TRBV5-6 and TRBJ1-1, reads DAGVTQSPTHLIKTRGQQVTLRCSPKSGHDTVSWYQQALGQGPQFIFQYYEEEERQRGNFPDRFSGHQFPNYSSELNVNALLLGDSALYLCASSPFARTVLEAFFGQGTRLTVV.

V usage is TRBV6-4 and J usage is TRBJ2-1; 9 bases match TRBD2. Germline loops: CDR1 MRHNA, CDR2 SNTAGT. The CDR3 spans 16 residues. Trimming removed 0 bases from V and 5 bases from J; junction bases left unmatched: 5. CDR3 region: CASSDSPSGDDNEQFF. Written as DNA, the CDR3 is TGTGCCAGCAGTGACTCGCCTAGCGGGGACGACAATGAGCAGTTCTTC.

This clone was counted once. J is TRBJ2-3 and V is TRBV27; 9 bases map to TRBD2. Germline CDR1 is MNHEY and CDR2 is SMNVEV (reference sequence). The trim removed 2 bases at V and 3 bases at J, leaving 3 bases unmatched. CDR3 length equals 15 residues. The CDR3 protein is CASSLVSGGTDTQYF. The CDR3, as DNA: TGTGCCAGCAGTTTAGTTAGCGGGGGAACAGATACGCAGTATTTT.

V is TRBV2 and J is TRBJ2-7; 9 nucleotides match TRBD2. V lost 0 bases and J lost 4; bases outside the gene matches: 4. The CDR3 consists of 15 residues. Germline values: CDR1 SNHLY, CDR2 FYNNEI. CDR3 loop: CASSEALTSGYEQYF. For the CDR3, the DNA is TGTGCCAGCAGTGAAGCGTTGACTAGCGGTTACGAGCAGTACTTC.

A single count supports this clone. Additional DNA sequences in this sample encode the identical CDR3. The chain joins TRBV19 to TRBJ2-2; 7 bases agree with TRBD2. The trim removed 3 bases at V and 1 base at J, leaving 5 bases unmatched. The CDR3 runs to 16 residues. Germline-derived CDR1 and CDR2 are LNHDA and SQIVND (reference sequence). The CDR3 protein is CASSIGLAVNTGELFF. CDR3 bases: TGTGCCAGTAGTATCGGCCTAGCGGTGAACACCGGGGAGCTGTTTTTT.

This clone was seen more than once but under ten times. The CDR3 region is CAIGTERQAFF. As DNA, the CDR3 is TGTGCCATTGGGACAGAGAGGCAAGCTTTCTTT. V is TRBV10-3 and J is TRBJ1-1; 7 nucleotides align to TRBD1. Germline loops: CDR1 ENHRY, CDR2 SYGVKD. This CDR3 is built from 11 residues. V was clipped by 9 bases and J by 9 bases; unmatched bases: 7.

The chain employs TRBV7-9 and TRBJ2-2, with 8 bases fitting TRBD2. Per the germline V gene, CDR1 is SEHNR and CDR2 is FQNEAQ (reference sequence). This CDR3 region has 17 residues. J gave up 5 bases and V 2 bases, and 10 bases lay outside the gene matches. This chain's CDR3 is CASSLTPAGGRTGELFF. The CDR3 nucleotides read TGTGCCAGCAGCTTAACCCCGGCGGGGGGCAGAACCGGGGAGCTGTTTTTT.

The chain combines TRBV18 with TRBJ1-4, with 7 nucleotides matching TRBD1. With 1 base clipped from V and 5 bases from J, the junction kept 4 bases outside the gene matches. Germline V gene sequence: CDR1 KGHSH, CDR2 LQKENI. The CDR3 sequence is 15 residues long. The CDR3 reads CASSPQGQPNEKLFF. The CDR3 DNA sequence: TGTGCCAGCTCACCACAGGGACAGCCCAATGAAAAACTGTTTTTT.

The chain carries TRBV19 and TRBJ2-1; maybe TRBD2 (6 bases). The germline gives CDR1 LNHDA, CDR2 SQIVND (reference sequence). V dropped 1 base and J dropped 3 bases, with 13 bases sitting between them. The CDR3 is 16 residues long. The CDR3 spells CASSIAGVSNYNEQFF. CDR3 nucleotides: TGTGCCAGTAGTATAGCGGGGGTTTCTAACTACAATGAGCAGTTCTTC.

This rearrangement joins TRBV7-9 to TRBJ2-5; D not certain. CDR1 and CDR2 (germline): SEHNR, FQNEAQ (reference sequence). The germline V and J ends were trimmed by 2 bases and 2 bases, with 15 bases remaining between them. CDR3 length: 16 amino acids. The CDR3 loop is CASSLRMRKTQETQYF. CDR3 coding DNA: TGTGCCAGCAGCTTAAGGATGCGGAAAACACAAGAGACCCAGTACTTC.

V is TRBV5-1 and J is TRBJ2-1; 8 bases match TRBD2. V lost 0 bases to trimming and J lost 8 bases; unmatched junction nucleotides: 7. CDR1 and CDR2 from the germline V gene are SGHRS and YFSETQ. The CDR3 is made up of 15 amino acids. CDR3 nucleotide sequence: TGCGCCAGCAGCTTGGGTAGGACTAGCTTGGATGAGCAGTTCTTC. Its translation is CASSLGRTSLDEQFF.

The chain recombines TRBV27 with TRBJ2-5; 8 nucleotides match TRBD2. Looked up from germline, CDR1 is MNHEY and CDR2 is SMNVEV (reference sequence). Germline trimming cut 8 bases from V and 4 bases from J; bases unmatched to any gene: 15. The CDR3 runs to 16 residues. CDR3 region: CASAVRTSRGGETQYF. CDR3 nucleotide sequence: TGTGCCAGCGCCGTTCGGACTAGCCGGGGGGGAGAGACCCAGTACTTC.

The rearrangement uses TRBV27 and TRBJ1-6, with D unclear. Germline-derived CDR1 and CDR2 are MNHEY and SMNVEV (reference sequence). The CDR3 is made up of 13 amino acids. Trimming stripped 5 bases from V and 8 bases from J, with 10 bases between. The CDR3 spells CASSPGEDSPLHF. CDR3 coding DNA: TGTGCCAGCAGTCCCGGGGAGGATTCACCCCTCCACTTT.

This chain joins TRBV15 and TRBJ2-5, with TRBD2 as a possible D gene (6 bases). This CDR3 is built from 15 residues. From germline, CDR1 is LNHNV and CDR2 YYDKDF (reference sequence). V was shortened by 0 bases and J by 5 bases, with 13 bases between the two germline ends. The CDR3 nucleotides read TGTGCCACCAGCAGAGATATGGAAGGGAGGGAGACCCAGTACTTC. Protein sequence: CATSRDMEGRETQYF.

This chain connects TRBV21-1 to TRBJ2-3; the D segment call TRBD2 is taken from the table without a DNA check. TRBV21-1 is listed as a pseudogene. This CDR3 is built from 17 residues. CDR3 sequence: CASSKGKTSGSPDTQYF. CDR3 nucleotide sequence: TGTGCCAGCAGCAAAGGGAAAACTAGCGGGAGCCCAGATACGCAGTATTTT.

The chain carries TRBV28 and TRBJ2-7, with D possibly matching TRBD2 (7 bases). Deletions cut 6 bases from V and 4 bases from J, with 13 bases between. The CDR3 is made up of 13 amino acids. Germline V lookup: CDR1 MDHEN, CDR2 SYDVKM. In DNA, the CDR3 is TGTGCCAGCAGGAGACGGGGGGCTTACGAGCAGTACTTC. It codes for CASRRRGAYEQYF.

This rearrangement joins TRBV19 to TRBJ2-3; 9 bases agree with TRBD1. V dropped 7 bases and J dropped 3; count of bases not matched to a gene: 8. The CDR3 sequence is 15 residues long. The germline V gene encodes CDR1 LNHDA and CDR2 SQIVND (reference sequence). The CDR3 sequence: CASNGQGITTDTQYF. For the CDR3, the DNA is TGTGCCAGTAACGGACAGGGGATAACGACAGATACGCAGTATTTT. Looking up the rest from reference TRBV19 and TRBJ2-3 gives the full variable domain: DGGITQSPKYLFRKEGQNVTLSCEQNLNHDAMYWYRQDPGQGLRLIYYSQIVNDFQKGDIAEGYSVSREKKESFPLTVTSAQKNPTAFYLCASNGQGITTDTQYFGPGTRLTVL.

This chain joins TRBV27 and TRBJ2-2; TRBD1 aligns across 7 bases. The CDR3 loop spans 14 amino acids. Trimming removed 6 bases from V and 6 bases from J; junction bases left unmatched: 7. The V gene's germline CDR1 is MNHEY and CDR2 SMNVEV (reference sequence). The DNA for the CDR3 is TGTGCCAGCAGGCCGACAGGGTGGGCCGGGGAGCTGTTTTTT. Translating gives CASRPTGWAGELFF.

The chain combines TRBV5-4 with TRBJ2-3; possible D gene TRBD2, 7 bases. Trimming took 1 base from V and 5 from J, leaving 11 bases between them. The CDR3 totals 14 residues. Germline V gene lookup returns CDR1 SGHNT and CDR2 YYREEE (reference sequence). CDR3 region: CASSLRGAEDTQYF. The CDR3 DNA follows: TGTGCCAGCAGCTTGCGGGGGGCCGAAGATACGCAGTATTTT.

The chain couples TRBV6-6 to TRBJ2-3; 9 nucleotides align to TRBD1. V lost 5 bases to trimming and J lost 0 bases; unmatched junction nucleotides: 12. The CDR3 runs to 18 residues. Germline V gives CDR1 MNHNY, CDR2 SVGAGI (reference sequence). DNA for the CDR3: TGTGCCAGCAGTCCGATGAGGGACAGGGCCGCTAGCACAGATACGCAGTATTTT. Its translation is CASSPMRDRAASTDTQYF.

The chain couples TRBV6-5 to TRBJ2-2; D unclear. The CDR3 is made up of 12 amino acids. CDR1 and CDR2 (germline): MNHEY, SVGAGI. V lost 6 bases, J lost 9 bases, and 11 bases lay in between. The CDR3: CASRVPGRELFF. The DNA for the CDR3 is TGTGCCAGCAGGGTACCAGGTCGGGAGCTGTTTTTT.

The J gene is TRBJ2-6, the V gene TRBV3-1 (or the pseudogene TRBV3-2); D may be TRBD1 (5 bases). This CDR3 has 17 residues. CDR1 is LGHDT and CDR2 is YNNKEL in the germline V gene (reference sequence). V was shortened by 0 bases and J by 4 bases, with 13 bases between the two germline ends. In DNA form, the CDR3 reads TGTGCCAGCAGCCAAGACCCTACAGGTGCCGGGGCCAACGTCCTGACTTTC. Protein product: CASSQDPTGAGANVLTF.

The rearrangement joins TRBV29-1 to TRBJ2-1; TRBD2 is a possible D gene (6 bases). The CDR3 runs to 11 residues. The germline CDR1 and CDR2 sequences are SQVTM and ANQGSEA. Deletions cut 4 bases from V and 9 bases from J, with 10 bases between. CDR3 in amino acids: CSVGGIVEQFF. The CDR3 DNA sequence: TGCAGCGTTGGCGGGATAGTTGAGCAGTTCTTC.

The chain combines TRBV27 with TRBJ2-7, with D perhaps matching TRBD2 (6 bases). The V end was cut by 6 bases, the J end by 3 bases, with 18 bases between. This CDR3 spans 15 amino acids. The germline V gene has CDR1 MNHEY and CDR2 SMNVEV (reference sequence). DNA for the CDR3: TGTGCCAGCAGCCCGGGACTCGGCTACTACTACGAGCAGTACTTC. Translated: CASSPGLGYYYEQYF.

The chain is built from TRBV12-3 or TRBV12-4 and TRBJ2-5, with unresolved D. The CDR3 spans 11 residues. The V end was cut by 3 bases, the J end by 5 bases, with 4 bases between. DNA of the CDR3: TGTGCCAGCAGTTTTCTCGAGACCCAGTACTTC. The encoded protein is CASSFLETQYF.

The chain carries TRBV3-1 (or the pseudogene TRBV3-2) and TRBJ1-3; the D is unclear. Germline V CDR1 and CDR2: LGHDT, YNNKEL (reference sequence). The CDR3 runs to 14 residues. V shed 8 bases and J shed 0 bases, with 11 bases lying between them. The CDR3 loop is CASSTADSGNTIYF. Written as DNA, the CDR3 is TGTGCCAGCTCCACAGCGGACTCTGGAAACACCATATATTTT.